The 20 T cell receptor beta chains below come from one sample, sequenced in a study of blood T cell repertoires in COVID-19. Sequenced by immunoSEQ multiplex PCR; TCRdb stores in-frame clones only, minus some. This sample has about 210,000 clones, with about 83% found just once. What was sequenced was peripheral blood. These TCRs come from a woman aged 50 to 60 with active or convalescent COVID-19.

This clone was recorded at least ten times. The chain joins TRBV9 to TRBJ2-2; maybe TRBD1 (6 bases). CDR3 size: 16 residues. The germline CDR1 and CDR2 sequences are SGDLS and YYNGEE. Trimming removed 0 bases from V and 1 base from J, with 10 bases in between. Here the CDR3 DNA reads TGTGCCAGCAGCGTAGTGCCAGGGGAGAACACCGGGGAGCTGTTTTTT. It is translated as CASSVVPGENTGELFF.

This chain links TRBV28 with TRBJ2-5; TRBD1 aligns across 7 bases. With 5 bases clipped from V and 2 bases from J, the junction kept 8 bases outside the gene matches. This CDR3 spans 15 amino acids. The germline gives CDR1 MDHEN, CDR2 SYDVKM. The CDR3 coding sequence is TGTGCCAGCAGTGGCCCCCGCAGGGGGCAAGAGACCCAGTACTTC. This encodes CASSGPRRGQETQYF.

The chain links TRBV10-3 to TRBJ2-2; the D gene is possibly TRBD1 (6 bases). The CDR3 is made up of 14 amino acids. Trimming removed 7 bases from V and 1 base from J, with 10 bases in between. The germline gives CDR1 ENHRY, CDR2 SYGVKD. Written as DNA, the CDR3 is TGTGCCATCAATCAGGGACAGAACACCGGGGAGCTGTTTTTT. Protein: CAINQGQNTGELFF.

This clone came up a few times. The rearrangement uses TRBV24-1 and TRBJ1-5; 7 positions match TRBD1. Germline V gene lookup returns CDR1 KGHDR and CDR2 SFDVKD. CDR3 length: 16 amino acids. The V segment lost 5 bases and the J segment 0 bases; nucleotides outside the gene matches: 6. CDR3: CATSGVGTVSNQPQHF. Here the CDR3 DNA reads TGTGCCACCAGTGGTGTCGGGACAGTTAGCAATCAGCCCCAGCATTTT.

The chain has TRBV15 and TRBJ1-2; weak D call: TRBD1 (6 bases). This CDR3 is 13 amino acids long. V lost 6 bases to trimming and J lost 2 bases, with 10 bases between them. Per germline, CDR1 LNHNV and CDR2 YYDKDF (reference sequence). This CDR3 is CATRRGANYGYTF. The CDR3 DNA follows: TGTGCCACCAGACGGGGGGCGAACTATGGCTACACCTTC.

CDR3 protein: CASRGMDTQYF. CDR3 DNA sequence: TGTGCCAGCCGGGGGATGGATACGCAGTATTTT. J is TRBJ2-3 and V is TRBV28; maybe TRBD2 (6 bases). Trimming left V 8 bases short and J 6 bases short, with 9 bases between. The CDR3 runs to 11 residues. Germline assignment: CDR1 MDHEN and CDR2 SYDVKM. Variable domain in full (rest from reference TRBV28 and TRBJ2-3): DVKVTQSSRYLVKRTGEKVFLECVQDMDHENMFWYRQDPGLGLRLIYFSYDVKMKEKGDIPEGYSVSREKKERFSLILESASTNQTSMYLCASRGMDTQYFGPGTRLTVL.

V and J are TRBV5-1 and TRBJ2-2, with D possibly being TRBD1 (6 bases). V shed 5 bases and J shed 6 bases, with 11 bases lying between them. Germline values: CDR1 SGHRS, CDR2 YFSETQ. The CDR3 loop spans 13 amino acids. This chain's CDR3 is CASRVQGSGELFF. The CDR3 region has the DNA TGCGCCAGCAGGGTACAGGGTTCCGGGGAGCTGTTTTTT.

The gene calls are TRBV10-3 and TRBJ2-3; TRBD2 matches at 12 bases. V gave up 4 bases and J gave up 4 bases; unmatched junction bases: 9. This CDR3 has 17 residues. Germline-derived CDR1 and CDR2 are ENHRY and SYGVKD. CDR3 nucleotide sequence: TGTGCCATCAGTGCAGGACTAGCGGGAAAATCGGCAGATACGCAGTATTTT. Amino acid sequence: CAISAGLAGKSADTQYF.

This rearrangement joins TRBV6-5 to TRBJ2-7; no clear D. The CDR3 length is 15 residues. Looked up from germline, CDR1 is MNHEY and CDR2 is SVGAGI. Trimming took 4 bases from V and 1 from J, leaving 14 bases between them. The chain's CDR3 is CASSSPSAGSYEQYF. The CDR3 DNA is TGTGCCAGCAGTTCCCCTTCGGCAGGATCCTACGAGCAGTACTTC.

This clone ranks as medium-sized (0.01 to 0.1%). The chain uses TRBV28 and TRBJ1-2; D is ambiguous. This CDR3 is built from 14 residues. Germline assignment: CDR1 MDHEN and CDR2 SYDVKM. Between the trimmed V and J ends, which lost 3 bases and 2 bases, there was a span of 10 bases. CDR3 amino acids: CASSFTVSNYGYTF. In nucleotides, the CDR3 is TGTGCCAGCAGTTTCACAGTCTCCAACTATGGCTACACCTTC.

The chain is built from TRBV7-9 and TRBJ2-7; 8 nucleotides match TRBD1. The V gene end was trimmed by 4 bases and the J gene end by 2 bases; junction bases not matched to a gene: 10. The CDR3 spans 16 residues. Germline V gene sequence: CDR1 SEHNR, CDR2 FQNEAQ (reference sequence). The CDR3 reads CASSSRGGQGPYEQYF. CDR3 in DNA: TGTGCCAGCAGCTCGCGCGGAGGACAGGGCCCCTACGAGCAGTACTTC.

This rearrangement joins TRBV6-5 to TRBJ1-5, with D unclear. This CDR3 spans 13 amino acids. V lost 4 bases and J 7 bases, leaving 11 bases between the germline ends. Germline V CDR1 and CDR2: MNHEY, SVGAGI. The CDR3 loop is CASSSWEGQPQHF. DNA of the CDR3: TGTGCCAGCAGTTCCTGGGAGGGCCAGCCCCAGCATTTT.

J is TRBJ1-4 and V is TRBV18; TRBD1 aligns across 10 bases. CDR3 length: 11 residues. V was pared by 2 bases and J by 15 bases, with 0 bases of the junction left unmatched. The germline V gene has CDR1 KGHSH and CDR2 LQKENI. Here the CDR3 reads CASSPGQGVFF. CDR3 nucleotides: TGTGCCAGCTCACCAGGACAGGGGGTGTTTTTT.

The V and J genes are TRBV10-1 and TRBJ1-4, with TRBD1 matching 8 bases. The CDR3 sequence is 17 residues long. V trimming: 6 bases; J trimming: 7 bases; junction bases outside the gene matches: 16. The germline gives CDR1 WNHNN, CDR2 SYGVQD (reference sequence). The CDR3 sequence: CASRDRDRGRGREKLFF. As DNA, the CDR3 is TGCGCCAGCAGGGACCGCGACAGGGGTAGAGGACGTGAAAAACTGTTTTTT.

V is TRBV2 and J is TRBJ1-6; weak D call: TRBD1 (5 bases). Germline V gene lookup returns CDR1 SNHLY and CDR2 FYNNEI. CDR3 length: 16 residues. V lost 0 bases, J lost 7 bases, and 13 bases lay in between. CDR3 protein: CASSEAGGRDNSPLHF. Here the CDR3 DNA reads TGTGCCAGCAGTGAAGCGGGGGGACGGGACAATTCACCCCTCCACTTT. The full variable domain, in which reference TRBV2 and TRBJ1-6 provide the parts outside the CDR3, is EPEVTQTPSHQVTQMGQEVILRCVPISNHLYFYWYRQILGQKVEFLVSFYNNEISEKSEIFDDQFSVERPDGSNFTLKIRSTKLEDSAMYFCASSEAGGRDNSPLHFGNGTRLTVT.

This chain's CDR3 is CASNAGPYNSPLHF. CDR3 DNA: TGTGCCAGCAACGCGGGGCCCTATAATTCACCCCTCCACTTT. The chain combines TRBV6-5 with TRBJ1-6, with a weak D call TRBD1 (5 bases). V was pared by 7 bases and J by 2 bases, with 9 bases between. In germline, CDR1 is MNHEY, CDR2 SVGAGI. The CDR3 is 14 amino acids.

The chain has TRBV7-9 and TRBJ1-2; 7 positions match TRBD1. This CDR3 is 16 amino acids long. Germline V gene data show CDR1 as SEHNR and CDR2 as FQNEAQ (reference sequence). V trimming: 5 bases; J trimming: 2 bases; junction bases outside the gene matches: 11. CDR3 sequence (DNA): TGTGCCAGCAGCCCCAACCGCAGGGGGTCGAACTATGGCTACACCTTC. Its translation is CASSPNRRGSNYGYTF.

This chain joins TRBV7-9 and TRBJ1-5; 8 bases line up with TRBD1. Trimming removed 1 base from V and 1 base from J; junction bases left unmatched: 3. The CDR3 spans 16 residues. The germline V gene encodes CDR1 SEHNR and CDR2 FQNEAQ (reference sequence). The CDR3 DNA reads TGTGCCAGCAGCTTAGGGACAGGGAAGAGCAATCAGCCCCAGCATTTT. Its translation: CASSLGTGKSNQPQHF.

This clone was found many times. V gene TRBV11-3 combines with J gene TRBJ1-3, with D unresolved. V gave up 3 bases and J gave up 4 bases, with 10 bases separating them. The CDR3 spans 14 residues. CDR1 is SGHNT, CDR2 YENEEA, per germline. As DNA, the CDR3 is TGTGCCAGCAGCTTCGGCGGGTCCGGAAACACCATATATTTT. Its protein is CASSFGGSGNTIYF.

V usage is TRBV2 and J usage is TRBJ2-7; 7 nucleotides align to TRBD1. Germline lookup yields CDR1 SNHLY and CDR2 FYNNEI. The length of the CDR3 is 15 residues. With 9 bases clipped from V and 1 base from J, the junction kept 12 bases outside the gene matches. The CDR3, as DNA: TGTGCCAGTGCCCGAACCGGGACAGTATCCTACGAGCAGTACTTC. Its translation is CASARTGTVSYEQYF.